This TCR beta chain was identified during a study of shared clonotypes between healthy human individuals. Caucasian adults living in Nashville, Tennessee, provided all samples. Naive CD4+ cells were CD45RA-selected; the remaining cells were memory. Measured with immunoSEQ multiplex PCR; TCRdb has only the in-frame clones, and not every one. The data contain about 2.4 million clones, over 85% of them seen just once; the ten biggest clones take up around 0.37%. V lost 0 bases and J lost 5, with 14 bases in between. This CDR3 spans 15 amino acids. Germline assignment: CDR1 SGDLS and CDR2 YYNGEE. The receptor was isolated from a man aged 18 to 29 in good health. Some clones in this sample may be carry-over from other donors' samples. Sequenced: naive CD4+ T cells from PBMCs. Regarding subset: CD45RA+ positively selected. The chain is built from TRBV9 and TRBJ2-5, with D uncertain. The CDR3 protein is CASSVGPLSVETQYF. CDR3 nucleotides: TGTGCCAGCAGCGTAGGTCCACTGTCCGTGGAGACCCAGTACTTC. The full variable domain, with the rest looked up from reference TRBV9 and TRBJ2-5, is DSGVTQTPKHLITATGQRVTLRCSPRSGDLSVYWYQQSLDQGLQFLIQYYNGEERAKGNILERFSAQQFPDLHSELNLSSLELGDSALYFCASSVGPLSVETQYFGPGTRLLVL.